The following is a T cell receptor beta chain sequence with its context. Its antigen remains undetermined. No clone much larger than this one lies a single base away; base qualities are absent. The cohort consisted of hundreds of healthy bone marrow donors. All cohort members were sampled while nominally healthy, although unrecorded immune exposures were likely present. The donor tested CMV seropositive and was one of the 289 seropositive cohort members. Every donor gave a peripheral blood sample, and the peripheral blood mononuclear cells from that sample were used for TCR beta sequencing. The Qiagen DNeasy Blood Extraction Kit was used to extract genomic DNA from the blood cell samples. The V end gives up 6 bases and the J end 4 bases, leaving 7 bases in the junction not matched to a gene. The CDR3, cysteine through phenylalanine, is 14 amino acids long. The entry retains the CDR3 DNA only, 42 bases that are in frame from base 1. The germline V gene sets CDR1 to SGHDT and CDR2 to YYEEEE.

This sample is part of a study of cytomegalovirus exposure and HLA in healthy donors (dated by TCRdb to 2017 to 2019). A note on the overall study: An earlier analysis of approximately 640 of the donors reported 250 to 350 Gb of sequence data and around 120 million unique TCR beta sequences from roughly 180 million T cells. An early release that covered some 640 HLA-typed donors contained about 300 gigabases of sequencing data and about 84 million unique TCR sequences. The genetic ancestry cluster associated with self-reported Caucasian donors included 81% of the 398 genotyped donors. The study aimed to test whether signatures of past pathogen exposure could be identified by cataloging public T cell receptors. The study used immunosequencing to profile the T cell repertoires of more than 650 subjects and linked those repertoires to cytomegalovirus serostatus. A separate validation cohort of 100 to 150 different subjects was used in addition to the approximately 700-subject first cohort. To predict cytomegalovirus infection status, the study brought together high-throughput TCR immunosequencing, statistical association of individual TCRs with disease status, and machine learning. A later analysis re-analyzed previously published TCR beta repertoires from hundreds of donors and added high-resolution HLA genotyping to study TCR occurrence patterns. In the later analysis, no new phenotypic data were used to find candidate immune exposures; instead, reliance was placed on TCR beta sequences and their occurrence across donors. In an earlier analysis of several hundred of the donors, high-throughput TCR beta sequencing was used to judge whether each TCR beta V gene segment behaved as functional or pseudogenic. Donor age, sex, ethnicity and CMV serostatus were collected together with the repertoire data. A later genetic analysis took genome-wide SNP genotypes for about 55% of the roughly 670 donors and used that subset as a discovery cohort. Every discovery cohort repertoire had been produced on one sequencing platform. Class I and class II HLA loci were covered by the typing at four-digit resolution. The number of donors typed differed by locus, with about 629-630 for A, B, C, DRB1 and DQB1, around 520 for DQA1, about 610 for DPA1, and 400 to 490 for DPB1. Several DR-DQ haplotypes were treated as single units for association and clustering because of strong linkage in the cohort. Among roughly 400 genotyped donors of the cohort, an average of around 240,000 unique TCR beta nucleotide sequences were sequenced per donor, around 20% of them non-productive.

The method was the immunoSEQ multiplex PCR assay. For the multiplex PCR, a mixture combining 60 forward primers for TCR Vbeta segments and 13 reverse primers for TCR Jbeta segments was used. The CDR3 region of rearranged TCR beta genes was amplified from genomic DNA with a multiplex PCR assay. On the Illumina HiSeq System, the amplified TCR beta libraries were sequenced as 87-base-pair reads. The authors' pipeline ran thus. In a later analysis, some 80 million unique TCR beta chains were counted across the roughly 610 repertoires, and roughly 10 million of these chains were shared by at least two donors. Raw reads were error-corrected and collapsed into unique sequences with a nearest-neighbor algorithm that merged closely related sequences to remove PCR and sequencing errors. To assign V, D and J gene segments, CDR3 sequences were aligned to IMGT reference sequences. For a sequence to be retained, a match of at least six nucleotides was required to both a V gene segment and a J gene segment. A rearrangement was called productive if the CDR3 had no stop codons and remained in frame with V and J, and every other rearrangement was called non-productive. CDR3 was defined by IMGT convention, running from the second conserved V-encoded cysteine to the conserved J-encoded phenylalanine. In an earlier analysis of around 540 of the donors, sequences lacking an unambiguous match to a single V gene segment were excluded. In an earlier analysis of a few hundred of the donors, V segments were called functional above 56.7% productive rearrangements and were called segregating when the between-donor standard deviation exceeded 5%. A statistical classification framework was built to diagnose cytomegalovirus status from the catalog of TCR beta chain sequences. In a later analysis, V and J genes were assigned by comparing TCR nucleotide sequences against IMGT/GENE-DB human TR gene sequences. Using the TCRdist pipeline, a later analysis assigned CDR3 sequences along with most-parsimonious VDJ recombination scenarios. In a later analysis, each TCR beta chain was defined by its CDR3 amino acid sequence together with its V-gene family, and reads without a unique V-gene family were excluded. In a later analysis, 500 to 650 highly shared, low-generation-probability nucleotide sequences were removed to address suspected cross-contamination and a sequencing artifact. In a later analysis, a clonal expansion index for each public chain was calculated from normalized within-repertoire ranks of inferred template counts. A later analysis computed generation probabilities with a VDJ recombination model fitted to out-of-frame rearrangements, and checked the results against IGoR. A later analysis scored TCR-TCR, TCR-HLA and TCR-CMV co-occurrence with hypergeometric tests, applying a repertoire-size bias correction to TCR pairs. A later analysis estimated false discovery rates by permuting HLA or CMV assignments 20 times. In a later analysis, co-occurring TCRs were grouped using DBSCAN, with TCRdist sequence similarity added in when clustering inside HLA-allele-positive subsets. Co-occurrence clustering excluded repertoires with fewer than 30,000 or more than 120,000 public chains, plus five with anomalous nucleotide sharing. Held by TCRdb, this immuneACCESS table contains in-frame sequences only and omits some clones. Under half of the omission traces to an unresolved V gene where checked; the cause of the rest is unknown. The V and J calls and clone size are taken from that table; D and trimming were inferred from the DNA. The sample table records approximately 100,000 clones; approximately 9% of these occur just once. Of the sample, just over 5% is held by the ten largest clones.

Broad study findings and their caveats: The presence/absence analyses assumed that sequencing depth was roughly uniform across donors, and that assumption may not be true. A few of the identified cytomegalovirus-associated TCR beta chains were confirmed in vitro to be specific for cytomegalovirus antigens. Several of the top co-occurrence clusters appeared to be linked to parvovirus B19, influenza, CMV and Epstein-Barr virus, according to a later analysis. A further reported finding was that TCR beta sequences accurately predicted the HLA-A and HLA-B alleles for most subjects in the first cohort. When HLA alleles, especially DR and DQ, strongly co-occurred, TCR associations were difficult to assign to individual alleles. In an earlier analysis of 587 of the donors, most TCR beta V segments appeared in productive rearrangements about 90% or about 30% of the time, broadly matching IMGT annotations. The study gave a list of some 150 TCR beta chains associated with cytomegalovirus. In a later analysis, HLA-associated TCR beta chains showed more clonal expansion and lower generation probabilities than non-associated chains that were equally common. In both the original and validation cohorts, the classifier was reported to diagnose cytomegalovirus status with high specificity and sensitivity. In a later genetic analysis, a missense DCLRE1C variant was associated with V-gene and J-gene trimming of TCR beta chains, and the association was replicated in an independent cohort. The 87-base-pair reads could not distinguish some IMGT-functional V segments, including TRBV6-2 and TRBV6-3, so those segments were excluded. In a later analysis, the rate of TCR association differed among HLA loci, with DRB1 alleles having the most associated TCRs and HLA-C alleles having the fewest. In a later analysis, most CMV-associated TCR beta chains were found to appear HLA-restricted, with HLA associations seemingly driven largely by CMV exposure. The authors suggested that the approach could potentially be extended to other disease states and immunological phenotypes. Because HLA typing was unavailable for some donors at each locus, only the typed subset was used in association tests. Specific HLA alleles were associated with more than 15,000 TCR beta sequences at a false discovery rate of 0.05 in a later analysis. Most TCR sequences were observed very rarely across donors, whereas some public TCRs were present in many individuals. This cohort had only TCR beta chains sequenced, and the lack of alpha or paired-chain data limited which features could be detected. Because counts were too low, roughly 18 rarely observed V segments, including chromosome 9 orphons, were left out of the earlier analysis of a few hundred of the donors. Immune exposure information for the cohort was limited to CMV serostatus. Correlated functional status among segregating V segments might be attributable to linkage disequilibrium, but an unknown experimental factor could not be ruled out. A later genetic analysis reported fewer N-insertions in productive TCRs among donors in an Asian-associated ancestry cluster than the approximately 700-donor mean. A group of highly shared sequence variants was considered likely to be a technical artifact of the sequencing pipeline.

Sequenced: PBMCs. The chain uses TRBV5-6 and TRBJ2-5; 9 central bases correspond to TRBD2. The receptor was derived from a man between 45 and 60 years old in good health and CMV-seropositive. Read as DNA, the sequence is TGTGCCAGCAACCCTCTTAGCGGGAGAGAGACCCAGTACTTC. It encodes CASNPLSGRETQYF.